This TCR beta chain was obtained from a study of T cells in women clearing cervical HPV infection. Study in general: No precancer developed; the control's incident HPV16 infection cleared within 12 months.

As to this clone: The antigen is undetermined. The read falls 3 residues short of the CDR3 end, and the missing part is taken from the germline J gene.

The CDR3 runs to 14 residues. The germline V gene encodes CDR1 DFQATT and CDR2 SNEGSKA (reference sequence). V was cut by 6 bases and J by 5 bases, with 18 bases left in between. Study observations and caveats: CIN3+ cases had significantly higher TCR richness than controls; evenness did not differ.

TCRdb keeps only in-frame clones here, not all; method: immunoSEQ multiplex PCR. Its clone listing holds some 20,000 clones. This TCR came from a woman between 18 and 69 years old with a cervical HPV16 infection that either progressed to CIN3+ or cleared (not recorded which). The V and J genes are TRBV20-1 and TRBJ2-3; TRBD2 is a possible D gene (7 bases). The source material was blood buffy coat. The covered CDR3 bases are TGCAGTGCCCGGTCGGGGGGCGCGGTAGATACG. As protein: CSARSGGAVDT. The full CDR3 protein reads CSARSGGAVDTQYF.